One and the same sample provided the 19 T cell receptor beta chains below, sequenced in a study of identical twins. MiXCR, applied by TCRdb to the 5' RACE reads, yields one record per CDR3 protein. The table lists about 890,000 distinct CDR3 sequences, about 12% of them singletons. The sample also formed part of further work on yellow fever vaccine responses in identical twins.

Sequencing was performed on PBMCs. The source is a woman in her late teens or twenties in good health.

In this sample, this clonotype turned up a few times. The genes are TRBV20-1 and TRBJ1-5; D is ambiguous. V was pared by 5 bases and J by 1 base, with 6 bases between. CDR3 length equals 12 residues. The germline gives CDR1 DFQATT, CDR2 SNEGSKA (reference sequence). The CDR3 nucleotides are TGCAGTGCTGGGAGGAGCAATCAGCCCCAGCATTTT. Residues: CSAGRSNQPQHF.

This clonotype was recorded at least ten times. V and J are TRBV5-1 and TRBJ2-7, with TRBD2 identical over 7 bases. The J segment lost 1 base and the V segment lost 2 bases, leaving 6 bases of the junction unmatched. This CDR3 region has 15 residues. Germline lookup yields CDR1 SGHRS and CDR2 YFSETQ. CDR3 residues: CASSFLAGVSYEQYF. In DNA, the CDR3 is TGCGCCAGCAGCTTCCTCGCGGGAGTATCCTACGAGCAGTACTTC.

In its sample, this clonotype was seen a few times. The genes are TRBV29-1 and TRBJ2-1, with D possibly called TRBD1 or TRBD2 (5 bases each). V dropped 7 bases and J dropped 2 bases, with 9 bases sitting between them. The CDR3 runs 12 residues. Germline V gene sequence: CDR1 SQVTM, CDR2 ANQGSEA. CDR3: CSGGVPYNEQFF. The CDR3 DNA is TGCAGCGGAGGGGTACCCTACAATGAGCAGTTCTTC.

The rearrangement joins TRBV5-6 to TRBJ2-1; tentatively, D is TRBD1 (6 bases). V dropped 0 bases and J dropped 2 bases, with 9 bases sitting between them. Germline loops: CDR1 SGHDT, CDR2 YYEEEE. The CDR3 sequence is 15 residues long. The CDR3 nucleotides read TGTGCCAGCAGCTTGGTGGGACAAACCTACAATGAGCAGTTCTTC. Protein product: CASSLVGQTYNEQFF.

This clonotype was detected a few times. This chain links TRBV5-1 with TRBJ2-1; maybe TRBD2 (6 bases). Germline V lookup: CDR1 SGHRS, CDR2 YFSETQ. Trimming took off 3 bases at V and 1 base at J, with 11 bases between the two ends. CDR3 length equals 15 residues. The CDR3 DNA reads as TGCGCCAGCAGCTCGCTAGCGCAGTCCTACAATGAGCAGTTCTTC. Its translation is CASSSLAQSYNEQFF.

This clonotype came up a few times. V gene TRBV20-1 combines with J gene TRBJ1-2, with D unclear. Trimming removed 6 bases at V and 3 bases at J, with 11 bases between. The CDR3 extends over 12 amino acids. CDR1 and CDR2 from the germline V gene are DFQATT and SNEGSKA (reference sequence). CDR3 DNA: TGCAGTGCCGCAGCGACTGACTATGGCTACACCTTC. Translation: CSAAATDYGYTF.

This chain links TRBV9 with TRBJ2-1; D remains unclear. CDR3 length: 14 amino acids. Deletions cut 3 bases from V and 7 bases from J, with 14 bases between. Per germline, CDR1 SGDLS and CDR2 YYNGEE. CDR3 region: CASSAPSSDNEQFF. The DNA of the CDR3 is TGTGCCAGCAGCGCCCCCAGCAGCGATAATGAGCAGTTCTTC.

The rearrangement joins TRBV27 to TRBJ1-5; 7 bases match TRBD1. CDR1 and CDR2 (germline): MNHEY, SMNVEV (reference sequence). V gave up 5 bases and J gave up 5 bases; unmatched junction bases: 9. The CDR3 loop spans 15 amino acids. CDR3 coding DNA: TGTGCCAGCAGTCTCTTCAGGGGGACGGATCAGCCCCAGCATTTT. Residues: CASSLFRGTDQPQHF.

The chain carries TRBV9 and TRBJ2-7; D is tentatively TRBD1 or TRBD2 (6 bases each). The V end was cut by 4 bases, the J end by 3 bases, with 14 bases between. The CDR3 covers 14 residues. Germline CDR1 reads SGDLS; CDR2 reads YYNGEE. CDR3 sequence reads: CASSQRGDGYEQYF. The DNA for the CDR3 is TGTGCCAGCAGCCAGAGGGGGGACGGCTACGAGCAGTACTTC.

Many counts were recorded for this clonotype. The chain couples TRBV29-1 to TRBJ2-7; D remains unclear. Germline V lookup: CDR1 SQVTM, CDR2 ANQGSEA. The CDR3 has 12 residues. Deletions cut 0 bases from V and 4 bases from J, with 7 bases between. The CDR3: CSVEDLQYEQYF. CDR3 coding DNA: TGCAGCGTTGAAGATCTCCAGTACGAGCAGTACTTC.

This clonotype was seen a few times. The chain employs TRBV7-9 and TRBJ2-3; TRBD1 matches 8 bases. CDR1 and CDR2 from the germline V gene are SEHNR and FQNEAQ (reference sequence). This CDR3 comprises 16 residues. V gave up 5 bases and J gave up 2 bases; unmatched junction bases: 9. The CDR3 sequence is CASSISRGPVTDTQYF. The DNA for the CDR3 is TGTGCCAGCAGCATAAGCAGGGGGCCGGTCACAGATACGCAGTATTTT.

This clonotype was counted only a few times. The chain combines TRBV7-7 with TRBJ2-5; TRBD2 matches at 11 bases. Per germline, CDR1 SSHAT and CDR2 FNYEAQ (reference sequence). V lost 1 base and J lost 4; bases outside the gene matches: 2. CDR3 length: 15 amino acids. This CDR3 is CASSLVAGGRETQYF. The CDR3 region has the DNA TGTGCCAGCAGCTTAGTAGCGGGGGGGCGAGAGACCCAGTACTTC.

V usage is TRBV3-1 and J usage is TRBJ1-1; D is unresolved. Germline-derived CDR1 and CDR2 are LGHDT and YNNKEL (reference sequence). This CDR3 comprises 15 residues. Trimming removed 1 base from V and 5 bases from J, with 14 bases in between. The CDR3 loop reads CASSQGAGFGTEAFF. The CDR3 coding sequence is TGTGCCAGCAGCCAAGGCGCCGGGTTTGGAACTGAAGCTTTCTTT.

This clonotype was observed a handful of times. V and J are TRBV3-1 and TRBJ1-5; D gene unclear. The CDR3 sequence is 14 residues long. Germline CDR1 is LGHDT and CDR2 is YNNKEL (reference sequence). Trimming removed 4 bases from V and 5 bases from J, with 12 bases in between. The CDR3 DNA reads TGTGCCAGCAGCCCTGATCGCACCGATCAGCCCCAGCATTTT. It translates to CASSPDRTDQPQHF.

This clonotype was counted many times. V usage is TRBV28 and J usage is TRBJ2-1; TRBD2 agrees at 7 bases. CDR3 length: 15 amino acids. Germline lookup yields CDR1 MDHEN and CDR2 SYDVKM. The V and J ends lost 5 bases and 8 bases, in that order; junction bases with no gene match: 12. The CDR3 loop reads CASSKQSRGSYEQFF. The CDR3 region has the DNA TGTGCCAGCAGTAAACAATCACGCGGGAGTTATGAGCAGTTCTTC.

This clonotype has at least ten counts. The J gene is TRBJ1-5, the V gene TRBV7-9; D is uncertain. The CDR3 consists of 12 residues. V shed 1 base and J shed 16 bases, with 14 bases lying between them. Germline V gene data show CDR1 as SEHNR and CDR2 as FQNEAQ (reference sequence). The CDR3 nucleotides read TGTGCCAGCAGCTTAGAAATGGGAGTAGTACATTTT. As protein: CASSLEMGVVHF.

Many counts were recorded for this clonotype. This rearrangement joins TRBV12-3 or TRBV12-4 to TRBJ2-1; TRBD1 aligns across 9 bases. This CDR3 spans 15 amino acids. Unmatched junction bases numbered 5, after V lost 6 bases and J lost 2 bases. The CDR3 loop is CASSLRQGAYNEQFF. DNA for the CDR3: TGTGCCAGCAGCCTGAGACAGGGGGCCTACAATGAGCAGTTCTTC.

The sample holds one count of this clonotype. This may be a read error, as it is one base from a much larger clone. This chain joins TRBV6-1 and TRBJ2-1; 7 bases align to TRBD1. CDR1 and CDR2 from the germline V gene are MNHNS and SASEGT. V was pared by 5 bases and J by 6 bases, with 16 bases of the junction left unmatched. The CDR3 runs 17 residues. DNA of the CDR3: TGTGCCAGCAGTCCCCACGTTACAGGGGTTGTTGGCAATGAGCAGTTCTTC. This sequence encodes CASSPHVTGVVGNEQFF.

This sequence joins TRBV2 and TRBJ1-1; TRBD1 matches 7 bases. Germline V gene data show CDR1 as SNHLY and CDR2 as FYNNEI. J was trimmed by 0 bases and V by 4 bases; bases with no gene match: 5. The CDR3 is made up of 15 amino acids. This CDR3 reads CASSGTGTVNTEAFF. The CDR3 DNA is TGTGCCAGCAGTGGAACCGGGACAGTGAACACTGAAGCTTTCTTT.